This entry features one TCR beta chain sequence. No antigen is known for it. Trimming shortened V by 1 base and J by 8 bases, and 15 bases separated the two germline ends. The CDR3 runs 15 residues. CDR1 is SGHDT, CDR2 YYEEEE, per germline. Mismatch repair deficiency was confirmed in all patients, by PCR or immunohistochemistry. The TCR-sequenced patients were a few responders to pembrolizumab. This entry comes from a study of PD-1 blockade in mismatch repair-deficient tumors. Across the study: All were previously treated, progressing patients with approximately 12 mismatch repair-deficient cancer types. Overall study results and limits: Rapid post-treatment expansion, then contraction, generally preceding radiologic response, marked tumor-resident clones.

Produced via immunoSEQ multiplex PCR; TCRdb's table is partial and in-frame only. The sample gives some 48,000 clones, approximately 84% of which show up once; roughly 8% is in the top ten. The sample consisted of peripheral blood, taken about 4.5 months after starting pembrolizumab. The clonotype originates from an adult with mismatch repair-deficient cancer. The chain joins TRBV5-6 to TRBJ1-4, with D hard to call. CDR3 nucleotide sequence: TGTGCCAGCAGCTTGTATGCGGGCGCGGGGGAAAAACTGTTTTTT. Protein product: CASSLYAGAGEKLFF.